The 8 T cell receptor beta chains below come from one sample, sequenced in a study of T-cell reconstitution after alpha-beta-depleted transplantation in children. TCRbeta library construction was performed incorporating unique molecular identifiers. TCRdb recomputed calls from the PCR reads with MiXCR, one row per CDR3 protein. This table holds 250,000 to 350,000 distinct CDR3 sequences, about a tenth found once. Specimen: PBMCs from the stem cell graft donor, collected from the stem cell graft. These receptors originate from a human donor who donated a stem cell graft to a child with SCID.

This clonotype was counted only a few times. The chain carries TRBV10-3 and TRBJ2-7; possible D gene TRBD2, 5 bases. Germline V gene lookup returns CDR1 ENHRY and CDR2 SYGVKD. CDR3 size: 11 residues. The germline V and J ends were trimmed by 8 bases and 0 bases, with 5 bases remaining between them. CDR3 protein: CAIGSSYEQYF. The CDR3 DNA follows: TGTGCCATCGGGAGCTCCTACGAGCAGTACTTC.

This clonotype showed up just a few times. The chain uses TRBV6-5 and TRBJ1-1, with TRBD1 identical over 7 bases. The V gene's germline CDR1 is MNHEY and CDR2 SVGAGI. The CDR3 contains 13 residues. J was trimmed by 9 bases and V by 10 bases; bases with no gene match: 14. The CDR3: CATRGSGRLQAFF. CDR3 in DNA: TGTGCCACCAGGGGGAGCGGACGTCTGCAAGCTTTCTTT.

This clonotype was recorded at least ten times. This rearrangement joins TRBV2 to TRBJ2-7, with 8 nucleotides matching TRBD2. There are 13 residues in the CDR3. V was pared by 8 bases and J by 4 bases, with 7 bases of the junction left unmatched. Germline V CDR1 and CDR2: SNHLY, FYNNEI. The DNA of the CDR3 is TGTGCCAGCGTAGCGGGGCTTACATACGAGCAGTACTTC. This codes for CASVAGLTYEQYF.

In its sample, this clonotype was seen a few times. This chain connects TRBV20-1 to TRBJ1-1, with unresolved D. The V gene lost 5 bases and the J gene lost 0 bases, with 13 bases spanning the gap. Germline loops: CDR1 DFQATT, CDR2 SNEGSKA (reference sequence). The CDR3 length is 14 residues. CDR3 in amino acids: CSAWSGRLNTEAFF. CDR3 nucleotides: TGCAGTGCTTGGTCGGGGAGGTTGAACACTGAAGCTTTCTTT.

This clonotype was picked up many times. The chain carries TRBV4-1 and TRBJ2-7; 14 nucleotides agree with TRBD2. Germline V CDR1 and CDR2: MGHRA, YSYEKL. The V gene end was trimmed by 1 base and the J gene end by 4 bases; junction bases not matched to a gene: 0. The CDR3 is made up of 15 amino acids. CDR3 protein: CASSQGTSGGYEQYF. The CDR3 nucleotides read TGCGCCAGCAGCCAAGGGACTAGCGGGGGGTACGAGCAGTACTTC.

This clonotype was detected a few times. The genes are TRBV5-5 and TRBJ2-2; 7 nucleotides agree with TRBD2. Trimming took 0 bases from V and 4 from J; bases not matched to a gene: 6. This CDR3 comprises 16 residues. Germline CDR1 and CDR2: SGHKS and YYEKEE (reference sequence). The CDR3 is CASSLVGGFSTGELFF. The CDR3 DNA follows: TGTGCCAGCAGCTTGGTCGGGGGGTTTAGCACCGGGGAGCTGTTTTTT.

Ten or more counts support this clonotype. The chain links TRBV15 to TRBJ2-1, with D perhaps TRBD1 (7 bases). Germline V gene data show CDR1 as LNHNV and CDR2 as YYDKDF (reference sequence). This CDR3 spans 15 amino acids. Trimming left V 0 bases short and J 8 bases short, with 14 bases between. The CDR3 DNA follows: TGTGCCACCAGCAGAGATGGGCAGGGGGGCCATGAGCAGTTCTTC. This sequence encodes CATSRDGQGGHEQFF.

This clonotype was picked up a small number of times. The CDR3 nucleotides are TGCGCCAGCAGCACGGACAGGGTCTACGAGCAGTACTTC. Its translation: CASSTDRVYEQYF. The V and J genes are TRBV5-1 and TRBJ2-7; 8 bases are shared with TRBD1. The V gene's germline CDR1 is SGHRS and CDR2 YFSETQ. V trimming: 4 bases; J trimming: 3 bases; junction bases outside the gene matches: 3. The CDR3 covers 13 residues. The entire variable domain, with the rest obtained from reference TRBV5-1 and TRBJ2-7, is as follows: KAGVTQTPRYLIKTRGQQVTLSCSPISGHRSVSWYQQTPGQGLQFLFEYFSETQRNKGNFPGRFSGRQFSNSRSEMNVSTLELGDSALYLCASSTDRVYEQYFGPGTRLTVT.